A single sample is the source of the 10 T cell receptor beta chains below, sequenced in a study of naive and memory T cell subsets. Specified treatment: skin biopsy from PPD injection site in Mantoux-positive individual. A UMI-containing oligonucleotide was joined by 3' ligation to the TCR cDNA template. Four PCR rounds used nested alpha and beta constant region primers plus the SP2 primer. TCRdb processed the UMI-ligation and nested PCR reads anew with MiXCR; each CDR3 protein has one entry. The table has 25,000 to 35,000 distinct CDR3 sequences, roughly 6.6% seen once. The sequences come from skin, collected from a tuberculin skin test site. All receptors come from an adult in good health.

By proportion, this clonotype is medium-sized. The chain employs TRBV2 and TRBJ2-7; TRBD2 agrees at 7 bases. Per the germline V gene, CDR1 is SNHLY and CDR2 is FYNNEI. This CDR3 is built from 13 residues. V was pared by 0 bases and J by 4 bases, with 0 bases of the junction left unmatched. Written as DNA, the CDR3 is TGTGCCAGCAGTGAAGCGCGGGGGTACGAGCAGTACTTC. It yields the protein CASSEARGYEQYF.

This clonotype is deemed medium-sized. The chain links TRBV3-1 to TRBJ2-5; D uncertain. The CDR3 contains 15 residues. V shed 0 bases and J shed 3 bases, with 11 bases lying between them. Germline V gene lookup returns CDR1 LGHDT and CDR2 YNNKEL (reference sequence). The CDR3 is CASSQDLGFEETQYF. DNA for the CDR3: TGTGCCAGCAGCCAAGATCTTGGGTTCGAAGAGACCCAGTACTTC.

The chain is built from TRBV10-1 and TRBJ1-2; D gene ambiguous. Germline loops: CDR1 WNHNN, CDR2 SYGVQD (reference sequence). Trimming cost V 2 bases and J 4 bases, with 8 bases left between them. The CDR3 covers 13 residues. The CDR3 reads CASSEAQSYGYTF. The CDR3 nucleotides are TGCGCCAGCAGTGAGGCACAGTCCTATGGCTACACCTTC.

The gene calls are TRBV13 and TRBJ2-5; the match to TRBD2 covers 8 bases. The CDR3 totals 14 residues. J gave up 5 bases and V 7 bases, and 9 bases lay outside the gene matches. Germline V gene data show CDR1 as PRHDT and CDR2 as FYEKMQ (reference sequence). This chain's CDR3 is CASTRGGSPETQYF. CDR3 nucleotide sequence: TGTGCCAGCACCCGCGGGGGGAGCCCGGAGACCCAGTACTTC.

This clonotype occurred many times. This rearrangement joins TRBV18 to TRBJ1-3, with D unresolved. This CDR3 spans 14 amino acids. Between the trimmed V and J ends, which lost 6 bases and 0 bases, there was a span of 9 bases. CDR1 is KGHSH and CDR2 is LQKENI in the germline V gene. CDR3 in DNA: TGTGCCAGCTCGGACGGGAGCTCTGGAAACACCATATATTTT. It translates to CASSDGSSGNTIYF.

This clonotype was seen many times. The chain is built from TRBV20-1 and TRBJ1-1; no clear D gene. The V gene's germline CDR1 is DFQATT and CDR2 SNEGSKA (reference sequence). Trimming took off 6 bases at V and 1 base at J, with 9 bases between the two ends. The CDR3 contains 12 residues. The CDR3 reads CSARRTNTEAFF. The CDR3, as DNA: TGCAGTGCCCGGAGGACGAACACTGAAGCTTTCTTT.

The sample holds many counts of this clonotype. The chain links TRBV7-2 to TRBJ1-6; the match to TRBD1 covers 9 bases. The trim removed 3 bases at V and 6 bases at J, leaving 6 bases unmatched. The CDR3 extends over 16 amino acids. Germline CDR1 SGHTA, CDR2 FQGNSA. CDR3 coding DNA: TGTGCCAGCAGCTTTGCTCCGGGACAGGGTAATTCACCCCTCCACTTT. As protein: CASSFAPGQGNSPLHF. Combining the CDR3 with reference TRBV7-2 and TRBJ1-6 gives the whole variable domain GAGVSQSPSNKVTEKGKDVELRCDPISGHTALYWYRQSLGQGLEFLIYFQGNSAPDKSGLPSDRFSAERTGGSVSTLTIQRTQQEDSAVYLCASSFAPGQGNSPLHFGNGTRLTVT.

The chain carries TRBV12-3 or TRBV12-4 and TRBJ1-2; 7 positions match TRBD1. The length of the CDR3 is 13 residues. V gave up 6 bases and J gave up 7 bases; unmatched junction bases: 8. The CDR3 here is CASSPTGSRGYTF. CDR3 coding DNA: TGTGCCAGCAGCCCGACAGGGAGTCGTGGCTACACCTTC.

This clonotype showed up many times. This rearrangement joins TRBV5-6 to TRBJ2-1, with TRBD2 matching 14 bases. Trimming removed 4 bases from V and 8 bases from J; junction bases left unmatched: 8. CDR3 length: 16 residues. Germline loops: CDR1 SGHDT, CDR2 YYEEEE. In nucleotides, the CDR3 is TGTGCCAGCAGCCTTGGACTAGCGGGGGGAAGGGATGAGCAGTTCTTC. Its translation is CASSLGLAGGRDEQFF.

The CDR3 here is CASTVGTSGNTIYF. CDR3 coding DNA: TGTGCCAGCACAGTGGGGACCTCTGGAAACACCATATATTTT. V usage is TRBV11-1 and J usage is TRBJ1-3; D may be TRBD1 (5 bases). Looked up from germline, CDR1 is SGHAT and CDR2 is FQDESV (reference sequence). This CDR3 spans 14 amino acids. The V and J ends lost 7 bases and 0 bases respectively, with 10 bases between them.